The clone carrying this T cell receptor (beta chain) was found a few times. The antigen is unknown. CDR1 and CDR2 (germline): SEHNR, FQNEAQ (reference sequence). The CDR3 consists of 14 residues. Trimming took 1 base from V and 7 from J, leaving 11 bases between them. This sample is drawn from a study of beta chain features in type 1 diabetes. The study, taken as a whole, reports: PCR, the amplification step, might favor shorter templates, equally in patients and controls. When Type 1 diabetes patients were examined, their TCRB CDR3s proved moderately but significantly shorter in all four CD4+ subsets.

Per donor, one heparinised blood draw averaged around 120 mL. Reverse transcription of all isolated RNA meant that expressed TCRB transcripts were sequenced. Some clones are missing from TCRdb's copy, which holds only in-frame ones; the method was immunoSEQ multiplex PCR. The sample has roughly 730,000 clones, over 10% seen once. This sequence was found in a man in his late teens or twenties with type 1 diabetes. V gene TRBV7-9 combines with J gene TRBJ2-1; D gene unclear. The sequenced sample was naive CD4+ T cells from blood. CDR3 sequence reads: CASSLVQAENEQFF. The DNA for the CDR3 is TGTGCCAGCAGCTTAGTGCAGGCCGAGAATGAGCAGTTCTTC.